This is a list of T cell receptor beta chains from one sample in a study of control samples from healthy donors and cancer patients. The protocol was immunoSEQ multiplex PCR, while the TCRdb copy is restricted to in-frame clones and leaves out a portion. This table has roughly 150,000 clones, just over 85% appearing once. Material: blood. Receptor source: a man aged 18 to 35 in good health. Both conserved end residues are part of each CDR3. D genes are given only for firm matches. Clone size appears in some rows only: once, few, many, or a class for an expanded clone.

v_gene	j_gene	abundance	d_gene	len	CDR3nt	CDR3aa
TRBV5-4	TRBJ2-1	-	TRBD2	14	TGTGCCAGCAGCGAATCGGGGGGTTACAATGAGCAGTTCTTC	CASSESGGYNEQFF
TRBV7-9	TRBJ2-2	-	-	15	TGTGCCAGCAGCTTAGAAAACCGAAACACCGGGGAGCTGTTTTTT	CASSLENRNTGELFF
TRBV28	TRBJ1-5	few	-	15	TGTGCCAGCAGTTTTGGCGGTGCGCTCAATCAGCCCCAGCATTTT	CASSFGGALNQPQHF
TRBV4-2	TRBJ1-1	-	TRBD1	15	TGTGCCAGCAGCCAAATGACAGGGGTCGGCACTGAAGCTTTCTTT	CASSQMTGVGTEAFF
TRBV6-4	TRBJ2-5	-	-	14	TGTGCCAGCAGTGACCTCGAGCCTACCCACTCCCAGTACTTC	CASSDLEPTHSQYF
TRBV7-3	TRBJ2-3	-	TRBD2	17	TGTGCCAGCAGCTCCGAACTACTAGCGGGGGGGACAGATACGCAGTATTTT	CASSSELLAGGTDTQYF
TRBV4-3	TRBJ1-2	-	-	16	TGCGCCAGCAGCCAAGATGAATCGGGGGCGGACTATGGCTACACCTTC	CASSQDESGADYGYTF
TRBV7-8	TRBJ1-1	-	-	12	TGTGCCAGCAGCCCCGCCGCGGGTGAGGCTTTCTTT	CASSPAAGEAFF
TRBV28	TRBJ2-5	-	-	16	TGTGCCAGCAGCCACCCCCATGGGCCCCAGGAAGAGACCCAGTACTTC	CASSHPHGPQEETQYF
TRBV19	TRBJ1-4	-	-	15	TGTGCCAGTAGTATGGTTCAGGGCTATAATGAAAAACTGTTTTTT	CASSMVQGYNEKLFF
TRBV7-2	TRBJ1-4	few	-	15	TGTGCCAGCAGCTTAGTCGGGGGTCGGGGAGAAAAACTGTTTTTT	CASSLVGGRGEKLFF
TRBV5-4	TRBJ2-2	-	TRBD2	14	TGTGCCAGCAGCTCTCGGCGGGGGACCGGGGAGCTGTTTTTT	CASSSRRGTGELFF
TRBV6-2/TRBV6-3	TRBJ2-1	-	-	14	TGTGCCAGCAGCAACCAGTACTCCTACAATGAGCAGTTCTTC	CASSNQYSYNEQFF
TRBV30	TRBJ2-1	-	-	13	TGTGCCTGGAGTGGGAACGGGTTCAATGAGCAGTTCTTC	CAWSGNGFNEQFF
TRBV6-1	TRBJ2-2	-	TRBD2	19	TGTGCCAGCAGTGAACTGTTACTGCCTAGCGGGGGGTATGGCGGGGAGCTGTTTTTT	CASSELLLPSGGYGGELFF
TRBV4-3	TRBJ1-6	-	-	16	TGCGCCAGCAGCCAAGAAGGCGTTGGGGCTAATTCACCCCTCCACTTT	CASSQEGVGANSPLHF
TRBV13	TRBJ2-7	-	-	13	TGTGCCAGCAGCATCAAGGGATCCTACGAGCAGTACTTC	CASSIKGSYEQYF